This section outlines one T cell receptor (beta chain) sequence together with its context. Its matching antigen is unknown. This entry is derived from a study of CD8 T cells in Susac syndrome. Random hexamers were used to reverse transcribe an amount of about 0.45 to 1 ug RNA. TCRdb reprocessed the immunoSEQ multiplex PCR reads via MiXCR and lists one record per CDR3 protein. Counted here are about 190,000 distinct CDR3 sequences, approximately 95% occurring once; the ten biggest clones make up approximately 0.16%. CDR3 length: 14 amino acids. The germline CDR1 and CDR2 sequences are DFQATT and SNEGSKA (reference sequence). V shed 3 bases, J shed 2 bases, and the junction held 4 bases outside the gene matches. Overall study findings and caveats: Susac CD8+ cells expanded clonally the most in TEMRA cells and in active patients.

The chain recombines TRBV20-1 with TRBJ2-1; 7 nucleotides line up with TRBD2. Input material: CD8+ T cells from PBMCs. This receptor was obtained from a human donor with Susac syndrome. DNA for the CDR3: TGCAGTGCTAGCGGCGGGGGTGCCTACAATGAGCAGTTCTTC. It specifies CSASGGGAYNEQFF.